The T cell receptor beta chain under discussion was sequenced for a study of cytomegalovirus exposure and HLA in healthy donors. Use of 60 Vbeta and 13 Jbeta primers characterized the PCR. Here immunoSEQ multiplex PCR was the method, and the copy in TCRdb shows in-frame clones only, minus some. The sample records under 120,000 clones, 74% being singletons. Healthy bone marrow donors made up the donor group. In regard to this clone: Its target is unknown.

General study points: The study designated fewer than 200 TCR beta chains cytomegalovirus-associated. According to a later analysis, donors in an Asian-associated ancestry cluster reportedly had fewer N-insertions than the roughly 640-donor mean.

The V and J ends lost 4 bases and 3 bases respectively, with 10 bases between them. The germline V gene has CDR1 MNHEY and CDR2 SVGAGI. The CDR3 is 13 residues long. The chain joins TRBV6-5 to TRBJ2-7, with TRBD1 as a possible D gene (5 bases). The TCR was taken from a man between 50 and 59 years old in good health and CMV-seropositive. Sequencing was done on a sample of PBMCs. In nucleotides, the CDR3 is TGTGCCAGCAGTTTAACAGGATACTACGAGCAGTACTTC. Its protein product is CASSLTGYYEQYF.